The T cell receptor (beta chain) under discussion was sequenced for a study of T cells in Graves' hyperthyroidism and ophthalmopathy. Findings and limits, study-wide: Most clonotypes expanded in thyroid above 0.001 were likewise present in blood.

In regard to this clonotype: Its specificity is unknown.

The investigators amplified TCR beta CDR3 regions from RNA transcripts. RT-PCR in the first round (using the HTBI primer set) targeted the TCR CDR3. TCRdb re-called the multiplex PCR reads through MiXCR, storing one row per CDR3 protein. The data show some 510,000 distinct CDR3 sequences, 40% to 55% seen once. Stable Graves' hyperthyroidism denoted no ophthalmopathy progression over 18 months. Patients aged 18 to 65 had newly diagnosed hyperthyroidism lasting under 2 months. Uncontrolled infection, other autoimmune disease, pregnancy and lactation each barred patients from inclusion. The CDR3 contains 14 residues. In germline, CDR1 is SGHVS, CDR2 FNYEAQ. Trimming removed 6 bases at V and 4 bases at J, with 16 bases between.

This chain connects TRBV7-6 to TRBJ2-7; no clear D. Sequenced sample: peripheral blood or thyroid tissue (not recorded which). The sequence was collected from a woman under 30 with Graves' hyperthyroidism. The CDR3 reads CASSFGERTYEQYF. The CDR3 DNA is TGTGCCAGCAGTTTCGGCGAAAGAACATACGAGCAGTACTTC.